This T cell receptor (beta chain) is drawn from a study of T cell repertoires in cytomegalovirus infection. Study summary: Newly reported HLA-C-restricted and thoroughly characterized HLA-B-restricted CMV epitopes were employed.

Details on this clonotype: As yet, its antigen is unknown.

Study results and caveats: HLA-C-restricted CMV clonotypes gave the most frequent clonotype in two of eight donors.

MiXCR was run by TCRdb on the reads, yielding one entry per CDR3 protein. Found here are around 310,000 distinct CDR3 sequences, roughly 28% of them singletons; the top ten hold over 15%. V lost 0 bases to trimming and J lost 5 bases; unmatched junction nucleotides: 12. The germline CDR1 and CDR2 sequences are DFQATT and SNEGSKA (reference sequence). This CDR3 spans 16 amino acids. This chain links TRBV20-1 with TRBJ2-7, with 8 bases matching TRBD2. This specimen consisted of cultured PBMCs, obtained from culture after CMV antigen stimulation. This sequence was found in a human donor in good health (CMV status not recorded). Some clones in this sample may be carry-over from other donors' samples. CDR3 DNA: TGCAGTGCTAGAGATTGGACAAGCGGGAGATCCAACGAGCAGTACTTC. Residues: CSARDWTSGRSNEQYF.